The rows below give T cell receptor beta chains drawn from one sample of a study of response to subunit inactivated influenza vaccine. From the RT-PCR reads, TCRdb called clonotypes with MiXCR, one entry per CDR3 protein. The profile shows over 450,000 distinct CDR3 sequences, over 10% of them singletons. The sample consisted of PBMCs from blood, taken 45 days after vaccination. Source of these receptors: a man aged 45-65 years who received an inactivated influenza vaccine. The conserved cysteine and the conserved F or W are not part of the CDR3 here.

j_gene | v_gene | CDR3aa
TRBJ2-7 | TRBV29-1 | SVTPGQGTPYEQY
TRBJ2-3 | TRBV7-9 | ASSNSDTQY
TRBJ2-1 | TRBV13 | ASSLEREGWCDEQF
TRBJ2-2 | TRBV5-1 | ASSLVLAGDPGELF
TRBJ2-3 | TRBV10-3 | AIIAGPYSTDTQY
TRBJ2-1 | TRBV20-1 | SARARRTGNEQF
TRBJ1-2 | TRBV7-9 | ASNPSGQWSYGYT
TRBJ2-7 | TRBV5-1 | ASTWTGFSYEQY
TRBJ2-1 | TRBV6-2/TRBV6-3 | ASIPGGGYYNEQF
TRBJ2-6 | TRBV5-1 | ASSPVSGANVLT
TRBJ1-2 | TRBV3-1 | ASSQRRTGNGYT
TRBJ2-1 | TRBV5-4 | ASSLDKTRPSEQF
TRBJ2-7 | TRBV20-1 | SARPPQGYEQY
TRBJ2-5 | TRBV5-1 | ASSLEGGLGETQY
TRBJ1-4 | TRBV5-1 | ASSPGTQNEKLF
TRBJ2-1 | TRBV6-1 | ASNLQGRDEQF
TRBJ1-2 | TRBV20-1 | SAWERTNYGYT
TRBJ1-2 | TRBV5-1 | ASSQDRVSFYT
TRBJ2-3 | TRBV29-1 | SMGLAGGNTDTQY
TRBJ2-6 | TRBV5-1 | ASSLADGGRVVLT
TRBJ2-7 | TRBV2 | ASSTQGGAPQQY
TRBJ2-5 | TRBV29-1 | SASEVLETQY
TRBJ2-1 | TRBV2 | ASSGEGRNEQF
TRBJ1-1 | TRBV7-6 | ASSSTGVRGTEAF
TRBJ2-7 | TRBV28 | ASSTPANSYEQY
TRBJ2-3 | TRBV7-9 | ASPDWTDTQY
TRBJ2-7 | TRBV5-1 | ASSLTGDTTYEQY
TRBJ1-1 | TRBV2 | ARSGLTEAF
TRBJ2-3 | TRBV5-5 | ASSLEGAGDTQY
TRBJ2-3 | TRBV29-1 | SGSGRTSTDTQY
TRBJ2-1 | TRBV7-9 | ASSSGGTAVGKQF
TRBJ2-3 | TRBV5-1 | ASSLGRLGQGAQY
TRBJ2-2 | TRBV25-1 | ASRRGQSHTGELF
TRBJ2-7 | TRBV12-3/TRBV12-4 | ASSADRGAIYEQY
TRBJ2-1 | TRBV3-1 | ASSQVPSGEQF
TRBJ1-1 | TRBV7-2 | ASSLDVTANTEAF
TRBJ2-1 | TRBV7-9 | ASSPPSRPSSYNEQF
TRBJ2-7 | TRBV20-1 | SASPDHYEQY
TRBJ2-1 | TRBV12-3/TRBV12-4 | ASSSPGQPQF
TRBJ2-7 | TRBV28 | ASSLAKGQGTYEQY
TRBJ2-4 | TRBV4-3 | ASSQDSPRGKNIQY
TRBJ1-2 | TRBV12-3/TRBV12-4 | ASSFDSRYGYT
TRBJ2-1 | TRBV19 | ASSVFTARTRGNEQF
TRBJ1-6 | TRBV14 | ASSRHNSPLH
TRBJ2-3 | TRBV4-1 | ASSQDLITDTQY
TRBJ2-1 | TRBV3-1 | ASSHPGLAAYNEQF
TRBJ1-2 | TRBV29-1 | SVEDSYGQGYGYT
TRBJ2-1 | TRBV4-3 | ASTLGLAGNNEQF
TRBJ2-1 | TRBV5-1 | ASSLPTSGVYNEQF
TRBJ2-7 | TRBV4-3 | ASSPDDLSGFYEQY
TRBJ2-6 | TRBV7-2 | ASSLVTGIEANVLT
TRBJ2-1 | TRBV3-1 | ASSRGAGPGDEQF
TRBJ2-1 | TRBV11-1 | ASSLLGLTGDPFYNEQF
TRBJ2-3 | TRBV27 | ASSMDRSPSTDTQY
TRBJ2-3 | TRBV27 | ASSLIRDTDTQY
TRBJ2-7 | TRBV6-1 | ASSENIYEQY
TRBJ2-5 | TRBV5-1 | ASSFGNDAETQY
TRBJ1-1 | TRBV5-1 | ASSRGGTDDTEAF